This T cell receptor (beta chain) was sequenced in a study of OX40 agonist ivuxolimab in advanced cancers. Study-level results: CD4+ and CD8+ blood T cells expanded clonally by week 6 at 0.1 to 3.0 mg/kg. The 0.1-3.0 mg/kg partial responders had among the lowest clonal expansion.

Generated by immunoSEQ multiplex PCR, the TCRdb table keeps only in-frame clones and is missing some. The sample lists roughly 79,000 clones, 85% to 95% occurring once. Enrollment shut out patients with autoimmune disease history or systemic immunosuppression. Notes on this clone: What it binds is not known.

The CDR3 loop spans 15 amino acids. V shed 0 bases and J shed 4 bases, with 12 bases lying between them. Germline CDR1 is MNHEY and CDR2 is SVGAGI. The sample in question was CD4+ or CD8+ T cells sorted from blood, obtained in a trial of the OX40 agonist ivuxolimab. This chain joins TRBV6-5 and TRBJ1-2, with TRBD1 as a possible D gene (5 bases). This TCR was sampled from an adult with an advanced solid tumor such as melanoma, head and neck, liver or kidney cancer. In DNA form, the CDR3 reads TGTGCCAGCAGTTACTCCTTGGGGGTGGGCTATGGCTACACCTTC. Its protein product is CASSYSLGVGYGYTF.